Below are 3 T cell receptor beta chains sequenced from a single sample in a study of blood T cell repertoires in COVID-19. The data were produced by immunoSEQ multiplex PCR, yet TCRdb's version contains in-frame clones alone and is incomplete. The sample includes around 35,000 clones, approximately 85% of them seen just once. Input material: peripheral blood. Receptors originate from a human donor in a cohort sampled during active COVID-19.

The CDR3 loop is CASSPSGVFSTDTQYF. CDR3 coding DNA: TGTGCCAGCAGCCCCTCAGGGGTATTTAGCACAGATACGCAGTATTTT. The rearrangement joins TRBV9 to TRBJ2-3, with a weak D call TRBD1 (6 bases). Germline CDR1 and CDR2: SGDLS and YYNGEE. This CDR3 has 16 residues. Trimming pared 4 bases from V and 0 bases from J, leaving 15 bases between. The full variable domain, rest sourced from reference TRBV9 and TRBJ2-3, is DSGVTQTPKHLITATGQRVTLRCSPRSGDLSVYWYQQSLDQGLQFLIQYYNGEERAKGNILERFSAQQFPDLHSELNLSSLELGDSALYFCASSPSGVFSTDTQYFGPGTRLTVL.

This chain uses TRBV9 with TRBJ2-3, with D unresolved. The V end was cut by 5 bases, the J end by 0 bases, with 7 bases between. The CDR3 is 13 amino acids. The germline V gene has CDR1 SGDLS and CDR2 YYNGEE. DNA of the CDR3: TGTGCCAGCAGACCGGTAAGCACAGATACGCAGTATTTT. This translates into CASRPVSTDTQYF.

The CDR3 nucleotides are TGTGCCAGCAGCACTTCATCTACAGGGGTGGAACAGCCCCAGCATTTT. Translating gives CASSTSSTGVEQPQHF. V gene TRBV11-2 combines with J gene TRBJ1-5; 7 bases map to TRBD1. The trim removed 5 bases at V and 7 bases at J, leaving 14 bases unmatched. Germline CDR1 SGHAT, CDR2 FQNNGV. The CDR3 has 16 amino acids.